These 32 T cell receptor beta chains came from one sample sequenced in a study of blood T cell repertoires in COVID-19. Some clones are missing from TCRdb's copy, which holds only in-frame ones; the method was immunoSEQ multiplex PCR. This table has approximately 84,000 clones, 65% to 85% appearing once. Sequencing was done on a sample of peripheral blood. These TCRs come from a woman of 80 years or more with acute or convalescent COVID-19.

In nucleotides, the CDR3 is TGTGCCAGCGGACTTGTAGATACGCAGTATTTT. Translated: CASGLVDTQYF. J is TRBJ2-3 and V is TRBV7-9; D is possibly TRBD2 (5 bases). Deletions cut 8 bases from V and 5 bases from J, with 8 bases between. Germline CDR1 SEHNR, CDR2 FQNEAQ (reference sequence). The CDR3 totals 11 residues.

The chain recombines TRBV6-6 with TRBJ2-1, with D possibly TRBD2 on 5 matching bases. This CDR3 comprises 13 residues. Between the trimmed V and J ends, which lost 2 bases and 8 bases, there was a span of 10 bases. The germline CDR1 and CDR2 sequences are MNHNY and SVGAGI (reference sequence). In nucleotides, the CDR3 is TGTGCCAGCAGTTACCGAGCGGAGTATGAGCAGTTCTTC. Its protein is CASSYRAEYEQFF.

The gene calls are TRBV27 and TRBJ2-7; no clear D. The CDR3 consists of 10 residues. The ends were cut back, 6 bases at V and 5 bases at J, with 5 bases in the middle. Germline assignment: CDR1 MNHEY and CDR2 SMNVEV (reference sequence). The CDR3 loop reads CASSRNEQYF. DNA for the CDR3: TGTGCCAGCAGCCGTAACGAGCAGTACTTC.

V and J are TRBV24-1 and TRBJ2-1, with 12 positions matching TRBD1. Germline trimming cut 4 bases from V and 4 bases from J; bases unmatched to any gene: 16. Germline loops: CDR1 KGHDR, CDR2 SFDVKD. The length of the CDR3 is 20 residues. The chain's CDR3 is CATSEAGTGGRRTRYNEQFF. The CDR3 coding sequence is TGTGCCACCAGTGAAGCCGGGACAGGGGGCCGCAGGACTCGTTACAATGAGCAGTTCTTC.

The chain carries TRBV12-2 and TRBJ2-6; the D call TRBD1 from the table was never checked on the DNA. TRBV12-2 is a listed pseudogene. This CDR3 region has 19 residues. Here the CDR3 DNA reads TGTGCAAGTCGCTTAGTCTTAACAGATAATCGCTCTGGGGCCAACGTCCTGACTTTC. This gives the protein CASRLVLTDNRSGANVLTF.

The CDR3 region is CASSDRLAGDGDTQYF. CDR3 bases: TGTGCCAGCAGTGATAGGCTAGCGGGAGATGGAGATACGCAGTATTTT. The chain employs TRBV25-1 and TRBJ2-3; TRBD2 matches at 10 bases. J gave up 5 bases and V 3 bases, and 8 bases lay outside the gene matches. The CDR3 sequence is 16 residues long. Germline V lookup: CDR1 MGHDK, CDR2 SYGVNS. Full variable domain (rest looked up from reference TRBV25-1 and TRBJ2-3): EADIYQTPRYLVIGTGKKITLECSQTMGHDKMYWYQQDPGMELHLIHYSYGVNSTEKGDLSSESTVSRIRTEHFPLTLESARPSHTSQYLCASSDRLAGDGDTQYFGPGTRLTVL.

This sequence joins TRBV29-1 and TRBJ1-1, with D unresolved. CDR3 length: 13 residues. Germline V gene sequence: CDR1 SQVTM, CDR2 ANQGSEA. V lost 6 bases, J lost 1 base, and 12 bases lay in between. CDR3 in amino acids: CSVLRPENTEAFF. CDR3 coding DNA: TGCAGCGTACTACGACCGGAGAACACTGAAGCTTTCTTT.

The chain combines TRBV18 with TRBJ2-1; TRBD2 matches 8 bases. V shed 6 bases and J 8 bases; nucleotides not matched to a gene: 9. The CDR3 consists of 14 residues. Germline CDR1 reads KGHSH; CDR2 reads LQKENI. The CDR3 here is CASSIFSGGHEQFF. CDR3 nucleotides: TGTGCCAGCTCCATATTCTCGGGGGGGCATGAGCAGTTCTTC.

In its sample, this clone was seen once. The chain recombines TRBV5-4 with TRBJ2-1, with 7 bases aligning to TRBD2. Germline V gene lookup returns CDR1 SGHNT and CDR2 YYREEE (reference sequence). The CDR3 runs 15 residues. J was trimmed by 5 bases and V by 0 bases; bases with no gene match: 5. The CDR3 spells CASSLVAGPNNEQFF. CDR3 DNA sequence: TGTGCCAGCAGCTTGGTAGCGGGTCCTAACAATGAGCAGTTCTTC.

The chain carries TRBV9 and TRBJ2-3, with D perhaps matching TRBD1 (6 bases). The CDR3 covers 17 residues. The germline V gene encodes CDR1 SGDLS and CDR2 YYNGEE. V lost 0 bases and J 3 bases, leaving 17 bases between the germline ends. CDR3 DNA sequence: TGTGCCAGCAGCGTAGGGTTGGGGGCCGGATCGACAGATACGCAGTATTTT. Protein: CASSVGLGAGSTDTQYF.

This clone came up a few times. CDR3 sequence reads: CATSRGQGSDGYTF. CDR3 DNA: TGTGCCACCTCCCGGGGACAGGGATCGGATGGCTACACCTTC. V is TRBV27 and J is TRBJ1-2; TRBD1 matches at 9 bases. Germline V gene lookup returns CDR1 MNHEY and CDR2 SMNVEV (reference sequence). V was clipped by 10 bases and J by 6 bases; unmatched bases: 12. There are 14 residues in the CDR3.

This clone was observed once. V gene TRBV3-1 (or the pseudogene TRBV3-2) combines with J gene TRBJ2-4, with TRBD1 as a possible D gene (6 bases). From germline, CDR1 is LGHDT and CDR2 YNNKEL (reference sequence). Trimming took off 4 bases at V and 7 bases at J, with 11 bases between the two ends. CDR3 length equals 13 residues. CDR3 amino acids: CASSPAGANIQYF. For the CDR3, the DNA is TGTGCCAGCAGCCCGGCAGGGGCTAACATTCAGTACTTC.

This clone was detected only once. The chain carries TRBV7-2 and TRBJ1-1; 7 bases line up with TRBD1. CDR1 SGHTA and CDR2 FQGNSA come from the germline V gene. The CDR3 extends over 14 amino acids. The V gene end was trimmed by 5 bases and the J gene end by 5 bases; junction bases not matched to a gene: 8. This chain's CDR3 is CASSPMTGSTEAFF. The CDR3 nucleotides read TGTGCCAGCAGCCCGATGACAGGGTCGACTGAAGCTTTCTTT.

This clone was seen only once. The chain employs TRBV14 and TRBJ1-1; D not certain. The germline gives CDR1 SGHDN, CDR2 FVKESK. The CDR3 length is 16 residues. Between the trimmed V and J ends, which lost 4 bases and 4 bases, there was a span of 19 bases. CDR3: CASSPRRGIVGTEAFF. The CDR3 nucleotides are TGTGCCAGCAGCCCCCGACGCGGCATAGTGGGCACTGAAGCTTTCTTT.

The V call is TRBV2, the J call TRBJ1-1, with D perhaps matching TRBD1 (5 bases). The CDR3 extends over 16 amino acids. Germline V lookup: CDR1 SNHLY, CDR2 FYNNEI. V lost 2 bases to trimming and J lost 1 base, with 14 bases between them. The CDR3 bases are TGTGCCAGCAGTGAACCCTCCACAGGCGCGAACACTGAAGCTTTCTTT. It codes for CASSEPSTGANTEAFF.

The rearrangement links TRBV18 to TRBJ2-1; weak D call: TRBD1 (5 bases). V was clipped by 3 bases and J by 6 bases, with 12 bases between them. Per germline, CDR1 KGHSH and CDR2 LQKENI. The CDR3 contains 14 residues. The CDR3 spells CASSPRTMANEQFF. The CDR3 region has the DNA TGTGCCAGCTCACCCCGGACAATGGCCAATGAGCAGTTCTTC.

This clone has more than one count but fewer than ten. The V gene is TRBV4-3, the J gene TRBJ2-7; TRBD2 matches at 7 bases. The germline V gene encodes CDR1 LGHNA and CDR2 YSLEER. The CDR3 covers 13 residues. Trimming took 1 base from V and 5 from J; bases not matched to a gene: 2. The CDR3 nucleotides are TGCGCCAGCAGCCAAGTTGGGAGGGACGAGCAGTACTTC. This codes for CASSQVGRDEQYF.

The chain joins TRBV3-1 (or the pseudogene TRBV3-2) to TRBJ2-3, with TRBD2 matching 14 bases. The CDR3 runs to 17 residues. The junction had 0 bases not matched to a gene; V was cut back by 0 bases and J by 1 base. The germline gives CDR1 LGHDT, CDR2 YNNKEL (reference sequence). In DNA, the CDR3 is TGTGCCAGCAGCCAAGAGGGACTAGCGGGAGGCACAGATACGCAGTATTTT. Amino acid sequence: CASSQEGLAGGTDTQYF.

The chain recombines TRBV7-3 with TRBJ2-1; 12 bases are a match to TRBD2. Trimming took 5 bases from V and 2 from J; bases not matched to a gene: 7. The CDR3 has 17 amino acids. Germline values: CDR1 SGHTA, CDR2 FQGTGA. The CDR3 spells CASSTLAGGTTYNEQFF. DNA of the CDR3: TGTGCCAGCAGCACCCTAGCGGGAGGGACCACCTACAATGAGCAGTTCTTC.

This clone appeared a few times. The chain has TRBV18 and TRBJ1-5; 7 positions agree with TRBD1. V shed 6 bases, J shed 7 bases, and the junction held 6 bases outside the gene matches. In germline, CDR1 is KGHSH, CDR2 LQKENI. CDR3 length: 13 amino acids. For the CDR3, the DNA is TGTGCCAGCTCTCAGGAAGGGGGCCAGCCCCAGCATTTT. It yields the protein CASSQEGGQPQHF.

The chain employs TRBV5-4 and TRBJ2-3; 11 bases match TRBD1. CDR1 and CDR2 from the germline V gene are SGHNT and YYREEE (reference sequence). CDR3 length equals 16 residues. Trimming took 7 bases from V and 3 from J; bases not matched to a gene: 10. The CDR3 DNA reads TGTGCCAGCCTTCGGTGGACAGGGGGCAAAACAGATACGCAGTATTTT. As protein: CASLRWTGGKTDTQYF. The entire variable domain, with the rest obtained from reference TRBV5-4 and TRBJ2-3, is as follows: ETGVTQSPTHLIKTRGQQVTLRCSSQSGHNTVSWYQQALGQGPQFIFQYYREEENGRGNFPPRFSGLQFPNYSSELNVNALELDDSALYLCASLRWTGGKTDTQYFGPGTRLTVL.

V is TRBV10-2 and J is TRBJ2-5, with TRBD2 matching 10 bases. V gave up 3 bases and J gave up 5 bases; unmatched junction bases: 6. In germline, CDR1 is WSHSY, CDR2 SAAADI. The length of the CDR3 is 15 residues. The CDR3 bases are TGCGCCAGCAGTGACCTAGCGGGAGTAAAGGAGACCCAGTACTTC. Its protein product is CASSDLAGVKETQYF.

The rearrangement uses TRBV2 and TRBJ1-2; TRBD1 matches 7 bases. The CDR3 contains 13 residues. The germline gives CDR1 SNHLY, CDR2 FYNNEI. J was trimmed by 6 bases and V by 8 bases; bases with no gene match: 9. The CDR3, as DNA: TGTGCCAGCGGCGGAGGGGGCGAAAATGGCTACACCTTC. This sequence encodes CASGGGGENGYTF. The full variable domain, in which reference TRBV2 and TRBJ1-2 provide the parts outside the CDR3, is EPEVTQTPSHQVTQMGQEVILRCVPISNHLYFYWYRQILGQKVEFLVSFYNNEISEKSEIFDDQFSVERPDGSNFTLKIRSTKLEDSAMYFCASGGGGENGYTFGSGTRLTVV.

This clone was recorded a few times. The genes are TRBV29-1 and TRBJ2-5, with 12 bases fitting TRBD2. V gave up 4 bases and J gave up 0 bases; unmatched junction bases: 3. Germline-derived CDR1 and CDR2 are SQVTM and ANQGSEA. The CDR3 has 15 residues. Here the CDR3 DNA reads TGCAGCGTTGGAGGACTAGCGGGGTACCAAGAGACCCAGTACTTC. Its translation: CSVGGLAGYQETQYF.

The CDR3 DNA reads TGCGCCAGCAGCCAAGGGTCCCCGTCTAGCGGCTACGAGCAGTACTTC. Translated: CASSQGSPSSGYEQYF. The gene calls are TRBV4-3 and TRBJ2-7; 7 nucleotides line up with TRBD2. Germline values: CDR1 LGHNA, CDR2 YSLEER. CDR3 size: 16 residues. J lost 3 bases, V lost 1 base, and 9 bases had no gene match.

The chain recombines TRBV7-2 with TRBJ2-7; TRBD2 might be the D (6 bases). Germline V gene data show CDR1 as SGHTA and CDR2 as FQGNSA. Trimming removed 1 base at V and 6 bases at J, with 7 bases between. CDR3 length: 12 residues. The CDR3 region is CASSLGRGEQYF. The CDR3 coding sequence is TGTGCCAGCAGCTTAGGGCGGGGCGAGCAGTACTTC.

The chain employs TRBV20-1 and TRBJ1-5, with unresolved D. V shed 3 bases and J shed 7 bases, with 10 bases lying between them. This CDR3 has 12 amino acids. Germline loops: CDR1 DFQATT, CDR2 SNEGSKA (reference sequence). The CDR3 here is CSASERAQPQHF. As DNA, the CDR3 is TGCAGTGCTAGTGAGAGGGCCCAGCCCCAGCATTTT.

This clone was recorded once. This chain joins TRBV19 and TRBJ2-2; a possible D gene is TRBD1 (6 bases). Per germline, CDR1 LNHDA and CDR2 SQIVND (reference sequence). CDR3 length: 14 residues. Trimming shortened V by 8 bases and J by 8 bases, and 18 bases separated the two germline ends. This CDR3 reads CASRGGQRSGELFF. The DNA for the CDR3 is TGTGCCAGTCGTGGCGGACAGAGGTCGGGGGAGCTGTTTTTT.

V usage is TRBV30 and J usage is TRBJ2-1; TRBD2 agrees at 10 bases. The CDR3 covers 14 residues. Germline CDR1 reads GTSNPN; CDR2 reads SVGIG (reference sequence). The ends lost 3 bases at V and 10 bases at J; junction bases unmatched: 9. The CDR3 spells CAWRPSGRAGEQFF. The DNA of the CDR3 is TGTGCCTGGAGACCCAGCGGGAGGGCCGGAGAGCAGTTCTTC.

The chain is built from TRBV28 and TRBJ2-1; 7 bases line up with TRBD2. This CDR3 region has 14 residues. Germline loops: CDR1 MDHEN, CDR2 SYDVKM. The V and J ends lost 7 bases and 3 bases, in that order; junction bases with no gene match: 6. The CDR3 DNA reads TGTGCCAGCACCCTCGGGGGGAACTACAATGAGCAGTTCTTC. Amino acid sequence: CASTLGGNYNEQFF.

CDR3 sequence (DNA): TGTGCCAGCAGCTTAGGGACAGTGGCCCACAATGAGCAGTTCTTC. Translated: CASSLGTVAHNEQFF. The gene calls are TRBV11-3 and TRBJ2-1; D possibly corresponds to TRBD1 (6 bases). The V gene lost 1 base and the J gene lost 5 bases, with 12 bases spanning the gap. The CDR3 extends over 15 amino acids. In germline, CDR1 is SGHNT, CDR2 YENEEA. Complete variable domain (other parts from reference TRBV11-3 and TRBJ2-1): EAGVVQSPRYKIIEKKQPVAFWCNPISGHNTLYWYLQNLGQGPELLIRYENEEAVDDSQLPKDRFSAERLKGVDSTLKIQPAELGDSAVYLCASSLGTVAHNEQFFGPGTRLTVL.

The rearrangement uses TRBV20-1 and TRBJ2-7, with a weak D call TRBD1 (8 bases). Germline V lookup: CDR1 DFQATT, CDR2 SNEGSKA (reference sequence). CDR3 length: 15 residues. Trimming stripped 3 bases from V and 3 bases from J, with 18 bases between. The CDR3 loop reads CSASIGQGGIYEQYF. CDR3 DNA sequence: TGCAGTGCTAGTATCGGACAGGGAGGGATCTACGAGCAGTACTTC.